This TCR beta chain was documented in a study of cytomegalovirus exposure and HLA in healthy donors. The PCR used 60 Vbeta and 13 Jbeta primers. The assay was immunoSEQ multiplex PCR, and TCRdb's table has in-frame clones only and misses some. The data hold approximately 140,000 clones, with around 77% observed a single time. Trimming cost V 2 bases and J 10 bases; bases outside gene matches: 3. The CDR3 consists of 14 residues. Germline V gene data show CDR1 as SQVTM and CDR2 as ANQGSEA. Study findings and constraints: Per published accounts, TCR beta sequences correctly predicted the HLA-A and HLA-B alleles of most subjects.

A remark on this clone: No antigen is known for it.

Sequencing was performed on PBMCs. This receptor was taken from a woman in her forties or fifties in good health and CMV-seronegative. This sequence joins TRBV29-1 and TRBJ1-6; 12 bases match TRBD1. CDR3 DNA: TGCAGCGTTGAAAGGGGACAGGGGGCCTCACCCCTCCACTTT. It codes for CSVERGQGASPLHF.